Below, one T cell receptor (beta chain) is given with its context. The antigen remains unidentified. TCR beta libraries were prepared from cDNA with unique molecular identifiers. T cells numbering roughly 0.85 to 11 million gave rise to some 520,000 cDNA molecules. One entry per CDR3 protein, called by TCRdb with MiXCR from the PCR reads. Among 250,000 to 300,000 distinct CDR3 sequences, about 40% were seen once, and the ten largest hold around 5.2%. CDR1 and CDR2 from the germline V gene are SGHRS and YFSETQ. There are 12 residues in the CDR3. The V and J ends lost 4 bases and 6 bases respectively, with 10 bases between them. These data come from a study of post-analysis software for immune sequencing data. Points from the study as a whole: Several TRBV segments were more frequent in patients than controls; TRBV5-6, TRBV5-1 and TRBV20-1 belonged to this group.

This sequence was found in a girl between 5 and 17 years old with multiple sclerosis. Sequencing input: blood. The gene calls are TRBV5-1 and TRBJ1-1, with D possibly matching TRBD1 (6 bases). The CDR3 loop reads CASSTGQSEAFF. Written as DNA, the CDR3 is TGCGCCAGCAGCACTGGACAGTCTGAAGCTTTCTTT.